What follows are 5 T cell receptor beta chains derived from one specimen sequenced in a study of blood T cell repertoires in COVID-19. Measured with immunoSEQ multiplex PCR; TCRdb has only the in-frame clones, and not every one. Here the sample spans more than 95,000 clones, 74% being singletons. Material for sequencing was peripheral blood. These receptors came from a man aged 60-69 years with acute or convalescent COVID-19.

This CDR3 is CASSLASGRKLYEQYF. In DNA, the CDR3 is TGTGCCAGCAGTTTGGCTAGCGGGAGGAAACTCTACGAGCAGTACTTC. The chain uses TRBV27 and TRBJ2-7, with 11 bases matching TRBD2. The junction had 7 bases not matched to a gene; V was cut back by 3 bases and J by 3 bases. Germline assignment: CDR1 MNHEY and CDR2 SMNVEV (reference sequence). The CDR3 has 16 amino acids.

J is TRBJ2-2 and V is TRBV18; D remains ambiguous. CDR3 length: 16 amino acids. With 3 bases removed from V and 0 bases from J, the gap between germline ends came to 11 bases. CDR1 and CDR2 (germline): KGHSH, LQKENI. The chain's CDR3 is CASSPVRLTNTGELFF. In DNA, the CDR3 is TGTGCCAGCTCACCGGTGAGGTTAACGAACACCGGGGAGCTGTTTTTT.

The chain joins TRBV19 to TRBJ2-3; TRBD2 matches 12 bases. Germline CDR1 reads LNHDA; CDR2 reads SQIVND (reference sequence). The V gene end was trimmed by 3 bases and the J gene end by 4 bases; junction bases not matched to a gene: 5. This CDR3 is 16 amino acids long. CDR3: CASSIQLAGGSDTQYF. CDR3 nucleotides: TGTGCCAGTAGTATCCAACTAGCGGGAGGCTCAGATACGCAGTATTTT.

The chain couples TRBV11-3 to TRBJ2-7, with TRBD2 as a possible D gene (6 bases). Trimming pared 5 bases from V and 0 bases from J, leaving 8 bases between. Germline CDR1 SGHNT, CDR2 YENEEA. The CDR3 extends over 13 amino acids. The CDR3 DNA sequence: TGTGCCAGCAGCCCGGGACTCTCCTACGAGCAGTACTTC. Translation: CASSPGLSYEQYF. Together with reference TRBV11-3 and TRBJ2-7, the CDR3 gives the full variable domain: EAGVVQSPRYKIIEKKQPVAFWCNPISGHNTLYWYLQNLGQGPELLIRYENEEAVDDSQLPKDRFSAERLKGVDSTLKIQPAELGDSAVYLCASSPGLSYEQYFGPGTRLTVT.

The chain carries TRBV5-1 and TRBJ2-3; TRBD2 matches 10 bases. From germline, CDR1 is SGHRS and CDR2 YFSETQ. CDR3 length equals 16 residues. The J segment lost 2 bases and the V segment lost 3 bases, leaving 6 bases of the junction unmatched. For the CDR3, the DNA is TGCGCCAGCAGCTCGGTACTAGCGGGGACCACAGATACGCAGTATTTT. Protein product: CASSSVLAGTTDTQYF.